The next 14 T cell receptor beta chains were all read from a single sample in a study of control samples from healthy donors and cancer patients. The table came from immunoSEQ multiplex PCR; TCRdb's copy has only in-frame clones and leaves some out. The table includes about 170,000 clones, 85% to 95% detected once. Input material: blood. The receptors shown here come from a woman under 30 in good health.

The sample holds one count of this clone. The chain links TRBV10-3 to TRBJ1-5; TRBD1 matches at 7 bases. V shed 2 bases and J 3 bases; nucleotides not matched to a gene: 1. The CDR3 contains 14 residues. CDR1 ENHRY and CDR2 SYGVKD come from the germline V gene. As DNA, the CDR3 is TGTGCCATCAGTGAGCAGGGGGACAATCAGCCCCAGCATTTT. Translating gives CAISEQGDNQPQHF.

The chain combines TRBV25-1 with TRBJ2-1; 10 bases are shared with TRBD1. V shed 2 bases, J shed 5 bases, and the junction held 0 bases outside the gene matches. The CDR3 has 14 amino acids. CDR1 and CDR2 from the germline V gene are MGHDK and SYGVNS. DNA for the CDR3: TGTGCCAGCAGTGAAGACAGGGGGCACAATGAGCAGTTCTTC. Protein: CASSEDRGHNEQFF.

The chain employs TRBV11-2 and TRBJ1-1; tentative D call: TRBD1 (5 bases). V was clipped by 4 bases and J by 3 bases, with 12 bases between them. The CDR3 runs 14 residues. Germline values: CDR1 SGHAT, CDR2 FQNNGV. The CDR3 protein is CASSSGRTYTEAFF. DNA for the CDR3: TGTGCCAGCAGCTCGGGACGGACTTACACTGAAGCTTTCTTT.

The chain uses TRBV9 and TRBJ2-7; TRBD2 aligns across 12 bases. The length of the CDR3 is 15 residues. V shed 7 bases, J shed 1 base, and the junction held 6 bases outside the gene matches. Germline CDR1 reads SGDLS; CDR2 reads YYNGEE. The CDR3 DNA reads as TGTGCCAGCTCCCTAGCGGGGGGGCAATCCTACGAGCAGTACTTC. This encodes CASSLAGGQSYEQYF.

The chain joins TRBV28 to TRBJ1-1; D is possibly TRBD1 (6 bases). The ends were cut back, 5 bases at V and 4 bases at J, with 8 bases in the middle. The CDR3 is made up of 12 amino acids. The germline V gene has CDR1 MDHEN and CDR2 SYDVKM. The CDR3 DNA reads as TGTGCCAGCAGTCTCAGGGGCACTGAAGCTTTCTTT. Its translation: CASSLRGTEAFF.

V gene TRBV20-1 combines with J gene TRBJ1-5, with D uncertain. Germline assignment: CDR1 DFQATT and CDR2 SNEGSKA (reference sequence). Deletions cut 6 bases from V and 6 bases from J, with 15 bases between. The CDR3 covers 13 residues. The CDR3 reads CSASRAGSQPQHF. As DNA, the CDR3 is TGCAGTGCAAGTAGAGCCGGGAGTCAGCCCCAGCATTTT.

This clone has a single count. The rearrangement uses TRBV14 and TRBJ1-2; unclear D gene. CDR1 is SGHDN and CDR2 is FVKESK in the germline V gene. Trimming pared 5 bases from V and 7 bases from J, leaving 14 bases between. The CDR3 runs 13 residues. As DNA, the CDR3 is TGTGCCAGCAGCTTACTAGGGTTCGGTGGCTACACCTTC. Translated, it gives CASSLLGFGGYTF.

This clone was counted a single time. The chain's CDR3 is CAGRSGPSATEAFF. In nucleotides, the CDR3 is TGCGCCGGTCGGTCGGGACCGAGTGCCACTGAAGCTTTCTTT. The genes are TRBV23-1 and TRBJ1-1; possibly TRBD1 for D (5 bases). TRBV23-1 is placed among ORFs of uncertain function. The length of the CDR3 is 14 residues. The germline V and J ends were trimmed by 11 bases and 4 bases, with 20 bases remaining between them.

The sample holds one count of this clone. The V gene is TRBV19, the J gene TRBJ1-4; tentative D call: TRBD1 (5 bases). Germline assignment: CDR1 LNHDA and CDR2 SQIVND (reference sequence). This CDR3 is built from 14 residues. V was clipped by 3 bases and J by 5 bases, with 10 bases between them. The CDR3 protein is CASSMRTPNEKLFF. The CDR3 nucleotides read TGTGCCAGTAGTATGAGGACACCGAATGAAAAACTGTTTTTT. The whole variable domain, remainder taken from reference TRBV19 and TRBJ1-4, is DGGITQSPKYLFRKEGQNVTLSCEQNLNHDAMYWYRQDPGQGLRLIYYSQIVNDFQKGDIAEGYSVSREKKESFPLTVTSAQKNPTAFYLCASSMRTPNEKLFFGSGTQLSVL.

V usage is TRBV2 and J usage is TRBJ1-3; the D gene is possibly TRBD1 (6 bases). The CDR3 loop spans 12 amino acids. Per germline, CDR1 SNHLY and CDR2 FYNNEI. Between the trimmed V and J ends, which lost 7 bases and 8 bases, there was a span of 12 bases. The CDR3 nucleotides are TGTGCCAGCACAGCCAGGGGTGACACCATATATTTT. Amino acid sequence: CASTARGDTIYF.

The chain is built from TRBV4-2 and TRBJ2-1, with TRBD2 as a possible D gene (5 bases). The length of the CDR3 is 16 residues. The germline V gene has CDR1 LGHNA and CDR2 YNFKEQ. Trimming removed 0 bases from V and 0 bases from J, with 9 bases in between. The CDR3 nucleotides read TGTGCCAGCAGCCAAGAGAGCGGATCCTCCTACAATGAGCAGTTCTTC. Translating gives CASSQESGSSYNEQFF.

This chain uses TRBV5-1 with TRBJ1-2; D not resolved. The germline V gene has CDR1 SGHRS and CDR2 YFSETQ. V was shortened by 0 bases and J by 2 bases, with 8 bases between the two germline ends. CDR3 length: 14 amino acids. This chain's CDR3 is CASSLDGQNYGYTF. The CDR3 DNA sequence: TGCGCCAGCAGCTTGGACGGGCAGAACTATGGCTACACCTTC.

CDR3 sequence reads: CASSLEQIYGYTF. DNA of the CDR3: TGTGCCAGCAGCCTCGAGCAGATCTATGGCTACACCTTC. The chain uses TRBV12-3 or TRBV12-4 and TRBJ1-2; D gene ambiguous. The V end lost 6 bases, the J end lost 4 bases, and 12 bases lay between the germline ends. The CDR3 length is 13 residues.

V usage is TRBV21-1 and J usage is TRBJ1-2; the table's D gene call, TRBD1, was not cross checked with the DNA. TRBV21-1 is marked as a pseudogene. The CDR3 loop spans 12 amino acids. CDR3 sequence reads: CASSVGVEGYTF. The CDR3 coding sequence is TGTGCCAGCAGCGTAGGGGTAGAGGGCTACACCTTC.